This is a list of T cell receptor beta chains from one sample in a study of T cells of healthy individuals. TCRdb independently ran MiXCR on the 5' RACE reads; one entry per CDR3 protein. The sample holds 90,000 to 100,000 distinct CDR3 sequences, approximately 18% seen once. The receptors were gathered from a human donor in good health. Both conserved end residues are part of each CDR3. A D gene is named only where the DNA matches it firmly. Some rows have no size entry. The others give once, few or many, or a class for an expanded clone.

TRBD2 TRBJ2-1 15 few TRBV7-3 CASSLSLAGSNEQFF TGTGCCAGCAGCTTATCCCTAGCGGGCTCCAATGAGCAGTTCTTC
- TRBJ2-7 15 - TRBV7-8 CASTWGRNFYVEQYF TGTGCCAGCACCTGGGGCAGAAACTTCTACGTTGAGCAGTACTTC
- TRBJ1-2 13 few TRBV28 CASREATVYGFTF TGTGCCAGCAGGGAAGCGACAGTATATGGCTTCACCTTC
- TRBJ2-7 15 - TRBV6-5 CASSYADSFDYEQYF TGTGCCAGCAGTTACGCGGACTCCTTTGACTACGAGCAGTACTTC
TRBD1 TRBJ1-5 14 many TRBV4-2 CASSPRDREQPQHF TGTGCCAGCAGCCCCAGGGACAGGGAGCAGCCCCAGCATTTT
- TRBJ2-7 15 - TRBV7-2 CASSLMPTREYEQYF TGTGCCAGCAGCTTAATGCCCACTAGGGAGTACGAGCAGTACTTC
TRBD2 TRBJ2-7 14 - TRBV6-5 CASSVAGTALGQYF TGTGCCAGCAGTGTAGCGGGGACCGCCCTCGGGCAGTACTTC
- TRBJ2-4 15 few TRBV20-1 CSAREGGGAKNIQYF TGCAGTGCTAGAGAAGGGGGGGGGGCCAAAAACATTCAGTACTTC
TRBD2 TRBJ2-1 15 many TRBV20-1 CSARDSLAGAREQFF TGCAGTGCTAGAGATTCCCTAGCGGGGGCGAGAGAGCAGTTCTTC
- TRBJ1-2 12 - TRBV28 CASTRPTHGYTF TGTGCCAGCACCCGTCCAACGCATGGCTACACCTTC
TRBD2 TRBJ2-6 16 few TRBV2 CASSEAGVGGANVLTF TGTGCCAGCAGTGAGGCGGGAGTAGGAGGGGCCAACGTCCTGACTTTC
- TRBJ2-1 15 - TRBV6-2/TRBV6-3 CASSPWGTIPREQFF TGTGCCAGCAGCCCTTGGGGGACGATCCCCCGTGAGCAGTTCTTC
- TRBJ2-7 14 - TRBV4-2 CASSQGRVGDSQYF TGTGCCAGCAGCCAAGGAAGGGTCGGAGACTCACAGTACTTC
TRBD2 TRBJ2-3 14 many TRBV28 CASSYAGETDTQYF TGTGCCAGCAGTTATGCGGGAGAGACAGATACGCAGTATTTT
- TRBJ2-1 15 - TRBV4-1 CASSQEREVYNEQFF TGCGCCAGCAGCCAAGAGAGGGAGGTGTACAATGAGCAGTTCTTC
- TRBJ2-3 13 few TRBV7-8 CASSLAQLSSQYF TGTGCCAGCAGCTTAGCTCAACTGTCCTCGCAGTATTTT
- TRBJ2-5 12 - TRBV6-9 CASGRSQETQYF TGTGCCAGCGGACGGTCGCAAGAGACCCAGTACTTC
TRBD2 TRBJ2-1 14 once TRBV7-6 CASSLGGGGNEQFF TGTGCCAGCAGCTTAGGCGGGGGGGGAAATGAGCAGTTCTTC
TRBD2 TRBJ2-7 16 - TRBV4-2 CASSLGRTSGGYEQYF TGTGCCAGCAGCCTCGGGAGGACTAGCGGGGGGTACGAGCAGTACTTC
- TRBJ1-1 14 many TRBV6-5 CASRTSLMNTEAFF TGTGCCAGCAGGACCTCCTTGATGAACACTGAAGCTTTCTTT